These 23 T cell receptor beta chains originate from one sample sequenced in a study of vaccination and CD4 T cells after COVID-19. Treatment denoted: approximately nine-day PBMC culture with coronavirus spike peptide pools or control peptides (ViraFEST assay). Their antigens remain unidentified. Scientists ran DNA taken from cultured CD4+ T cells through the Oncomine TCR Beta short-read assay for sequencing. MiXCR, run by TCRdb on the PCR reads, gives a single entry per CDR3 protein. The sample yields roughly 16,000 distinct CDR3 sequences, 52% seen once. Sequenced sample: CD4+ T cells from blood, cultured in vitro. These receptors were collected from a human donor who had recovered from COVID-19.

V gene TRBV19 combines with J gene TRBJ2-1; tentative D call: TRBD1 (6 bases). Germline values: CDR1 LNHDA, CDR2 SQIVND (reference sequence). Trimming took 3 bases from V and 9 from J, leaving 18 bases between them. The CDR3 has 15 residues. The CDR3 loop is CASSIRGRTGPEQFF. The CDR3 nucleotides read TGTGCCAGTAGTATCAGGGGCCGCACCGGTCCTGAGCAGTTCTTC.

The rearrangement links TRBV30 to TRBJ2-7, with D possibly matching TRBD1 (5 bases). The germline gives CDR1 GTSNPN, CDR2 SVGIG (reference sequence). V lost 5 bases and J lost 2, with 13 bases in between. The CDR3 consists of 13 residues. The CDR3 nucleotides read TGTGCCTGGGCACCGGACAAGGCCTACGAGCAGTACTTC. This sequence encodes CAWAPDKAYEQYF.

This clonotype was counted between two and nine times. This chain connects TRBV29-1 to TRBJ1-1; weak D call: TRBD1 (5 bases). Germline CDR1 reads SQVTM; CDR2 reads ANQGSEA. The V and J ends lost 7 bases and 0 bases respectively, with 15 bases between them. This CDR3 is 14 amino acids long. Here the CDR3 DNA reads TGCAGCGGGGGGTCTGCGCCCCTGAACACTGAAGCTTTCTTT. The encoded protein is CSGGSAPLNTEAFF.

The DNA for the CDR3 is TGTGCCAGCAGTGAACTCGGAGGGGACACTGAAGCTTTCTTT. Its protein is CASSELGGDTEAFF. V usage is TRBV6-1 and J usage is TRBJ1-1; maybe TRBD1 (5 bases). Germline lookup yields CDR1 MNHNS and CDR2 SASEGT. The CDR3 has 14 amino acids. V was cut by 2 bases and J by 3 bases, with 10 bases left in between.

This clonotype qualifies as large. The genes are TRBV12-3 or TRBV12-4 and TRBJ1-5; D is unresolved. This CDR3 contains 17 residues. Trimming cost V 1 base and J 0 bases, with 13 bases left between them. The CDR3 DNA reads as TGTGCCAGCAGTTTAGTCTCGACACAAAATAGCAATCAGCCCCAGCATTTT. This gives the protein CASSLVSTQNSNQPQHF.

This chain connects TRBV11-1 to TRBJ2-4; 12 nucleotides match TRBD1. Germline CDR1 reads SGHAT; CDR2 reads FQDESV (reference sequence). The CDR3 is made up of 16 amino acids. Trimming cost V 5 bases and J 1 base; bases outside gene matches: 3. CDR3 nucleotides: TGTGCCAGCAGCGTCGGGACAGGGGGCGCCAAAAACATTCAGTACTTC. Translating it yields CASSVGTGGAKNIQYF.

V gene TRBV30 combines with J gene TRBJ2-1; 10 nucleotides match TRBD2. The germline CDR1 and CDR2 sequences are GTSNPN and SVGIG (reference sequence). The V segment lost 5 bases and the J segment 15 bases; nucleotides outside the gene matches: 4. CDR3 length: 10 residues. The CDR3 nucleotides are TGTGCCTGGGGACCTAGCGGGAGGTTCTTC. Its translation: CAWGPSGRFF.

The sample holds a few counts of this clonotype. V and J are TRBV6-2 or TRBV6-3 and TRBJ2-5; D call uncertain. The CDR3 totals 14 residues. Germline values: CDR1 MNHEY, CDR2 SVGEGT. Trimming removed 2 bases from V and 4 bases from J, with 11 bases in between. The CDR3 loop is CASSYRQWTETQYF. The CDR3, as DNA: TGTGCCAGCAGTTACCGTCAGTGGACAGAGACCCAGTACTTC.

CDR3 sequence (DNA): TGTGCCTGGAGCTTTACAGGAACTACTGAAGCTTTCTTT. This gives the protein CAWSFTGTTEAFF. The chain carries TRBV30 and TRBJ1-1; perhaps TRBD1 as D (5 bases). CDR3 length: 13 amino acids. Per germline, CDR1 GTSNPN and CDR2 SVGIG (reference sequence). V lost 3 bases to trimming and J lost 5 bases, with 13 bases between them.

The chain combines TRBV7-2 with TRBJ2-7; no firm D call. The CDR3 runs 13 residues. Germline CDR1 SGHTA, CDR2 FQGNSA. V lost 5 bases to trimming and J lost 5 bases, with 13 bases between them. The CDR3 DNA sequence: TGTGCCAGCAGCCTCGGACCACGCGACGAGCAGTACTTC. Translating gives CASSLGPRDEQYF.

This clonotype has more than one count but fewer than ten. The chain uses TRBV7-3 and TRBJ2-7; a weak D match, TRBD1 (6 bases). Per germline, CDR1 SGHTA and CDR2 FQGTGA. Trimming removed 2 bases at V and 2 bases at J, with 10 bases between. This CDR3 contains 14 residues. The CDR3 region is CASSLGGHPYEQYF. CDR3 in DNA: TGTGCCAGCAGCTTAGGGGGCCACCCCTACGAGCAGTACTTC.

The sample holds a few counts of this clonotype. V gene TRBV20-1 combines with J gene TRBJ1-1; 7 bases are shared with TRBD1. V was pared by 3 bases and J by 3 bases, with 10 bases of the junction left unmatched. The CDR3 runs to 15 residues. The germline V gene encodes CDR1 DFQATT and CDR2 SNEGSKA (reference sequence). CDR3 DNA: TGCAGTGCTAGCCCCAAAGGACAGGAGGACACTGAAGCTTTCTTT. Its protein is CSASPKGQEDTEAFF.

The rearrangement uses TRBV12-5 and TRBJ2-2; TRBD1 aligns across 7 bases. CDR1 and CDR2 (germline): LGHNT, FRNRAP. This CDR3 contains 15 residues. The trim removed 7 bases at V and 0 bases at J, leaving 5 bases unmatched. The CDR3 nucleotides read TGTGCTAGTGTTAACAGGGGTTCGAACACCGGGGAGCTGTTTTTT. This encodes CASVNRGSNTGELFF.

The CDR3: CASSLGTGVTDTQYF. The CDR3 nucleotides are TGTGCCAGCAGCTTAGGGACAGGGGTCACAGATACGCAGTATTTT. The chain links TRBV11-3 to TRBJ2-3; 9 nucleotides match TRBD1. Per the germline V gene, CDR1 is SGHNT and CDR2 is YENEEA. CDR3 length: 15 residues. The trim removed 1 base at V and 2 bases at J, leaving 1 base unmatched.

The V and J genes are TRBV2 and TRBJ2-3, with 16 nucleotides matching TRBD2. Per germline, CDR1 SNHLY and CDR2 FYNNEI. V lost 4 bases, J lost 10 bases, and 26 bases stayed unmatched. This CDR3 has 22 amino acids. CDR3 amino acids: CASSVIALSGTSGGANYRAQYF. The DNA of the CDR3 is TGTGCCAGCAGTGTCATAGCATTATCCGGGACTAGCGGGGGGGCCAATTATCGAGCGCAGTATTTT.

The chain is built from TRBV6-2 or TRBV6-3 and TRBJ1-1; D is ambiguous. In germline, CDR1 is MNHEY, CDR2 SVGEGT. V was trimmed by 4 bases and J by 0 bases, leaving 9 bases between them. The CDR3 runs to 14 residues. The CDR3 coding sequence is TGTGCCAGCAGTTCCGCAGGTCTGAACACTGAAGCTTTCTTT. Amino acids: CASSSAGLNTEAFF.

The chain links TRBV29-1 to TRBJ1-1; 7 nucleotides align to TRBD1. This CDR3 has 13 amino acids. The V gene end was trimmed by 7 bases and the J gene end by 1 base; junction bases not matched to a gene: 6. Per the germline V gene, CDR1 is SQVTM and CDR2 is ANQGSEA. This CDR3 is CSASGQPNTEAFF. CDR3 bases: TGCAGCGCCTCGGGACAGCCGAACACTGAAGCTTTCTTT.

This clonotype was counted a few times. This chain joins TRBV18 and TRBJ1-6, with D maybe TRBD1 (5 bases). V lost 2 bases, J lost 10 bases, and 9 bases lay in between. The CDR3 length is 13 residues. The germline gives CDR1 KGHSH, CDR2 LQKENI. CDR3 residues: CASSPVRDSPLHF. DNA for the CDR3: TGTGCCAGCTCACCAGTTCGGGACTCACCCCTCCACTTT. The full variable domain, completed using reference TRBV18 and TRBJ1-6, is NAGVMQNPRHLVRRRGQEARLRCSPMKGHSHVYWYRQLPEEGLKFMVYLQKENIIDESGMPKERFSAEFPKEGPSILRIQQVVRGDSAAYFCASSPVRDSPLHFGNGTRLTVT.

The V and J genes are TRBV27 and TRBJ1-2; D unclear. Germline V gene data show CDR1 as MNHEY and CDR2 as SMNVEV (reference sequence). V was pared by 5 bases and J by 4 bases, with 17 bases between. The length of the CDR3 is 15 residues. The CDR3 protein is CASSTNAGVIYGYTF. CDR3 nucleotide sequence: TGTGCCAGCAGTACCAATGCAGGTGTGATCTATGGCTACACCTTC.

The V call is TRBV20-1, the J call TRBJ2-4, with TRBD1 matching 8 bases. V was clipped by 6 bases and J by 3 bases; unmatched bases: 10. Germline CDR1 DFQATT, CDR2 SNEGSKA (reference sequence). The CDR3 is made up of 15 amino acids. The CDR3 loop is CSAQTGAGSKNIQYF. DNA for the CDR3: TGCAGTGCCCAGACAGGGGCGGGGAGCAAAAACATTCAGTACTTC.

The chain is built from TRBV7-2 and TRBJ2-3; perhaps TRBD2 as D (6 bases). V dropped 1 base and J dropped 3 bases, with 11 bases sitting between them. The germline V gene encodes CDR1 SGHTA and CDR2 FQGNSA. The CDR3 contains 15 residues. CDR3 sequence reads: CASSLDGRRTDTQYF. CDR3 in DNA: TGTGCCAGCAGCTTAGACGGGAGACGGACAGATACGCAGTATTTT.

This clonotype was counted between two and nine times. The chain is built from TRBV19 and TRBJ1-2; D gene ambiguous. The CDR3 runs 15 residues. CDR1 is LNHDA, CDR2 SQIVND, per germline (reference sequence). V lost 4 bases and J 5 bases, leaving 17 bases between the germline ends. The CDR3 coding sequence is TGTGCCAGTAGTAATCTTAGGGCCGCTGGGTATGGCTACACCTTC. It encodes CASSNLRAAGYGYTF.

The V call is TRBV4-2, the J call TRBJ2-7; 9 bases line up with TRBD2. The CDR3 is 13 amino acids. The V segment lost 6 bases and the J segment 6 bases; nucleotides outside the gene matches: 6. CDR1 and CDR2 from the germline V gene are LGHNA and YNFKEQ. CDR3 in amino acids: CASSRVAGVEQYF. The CDR3 bases are TGTGCCAGCAGTCGGGTAGCGGGAGTCGAGCAGTACTTC.